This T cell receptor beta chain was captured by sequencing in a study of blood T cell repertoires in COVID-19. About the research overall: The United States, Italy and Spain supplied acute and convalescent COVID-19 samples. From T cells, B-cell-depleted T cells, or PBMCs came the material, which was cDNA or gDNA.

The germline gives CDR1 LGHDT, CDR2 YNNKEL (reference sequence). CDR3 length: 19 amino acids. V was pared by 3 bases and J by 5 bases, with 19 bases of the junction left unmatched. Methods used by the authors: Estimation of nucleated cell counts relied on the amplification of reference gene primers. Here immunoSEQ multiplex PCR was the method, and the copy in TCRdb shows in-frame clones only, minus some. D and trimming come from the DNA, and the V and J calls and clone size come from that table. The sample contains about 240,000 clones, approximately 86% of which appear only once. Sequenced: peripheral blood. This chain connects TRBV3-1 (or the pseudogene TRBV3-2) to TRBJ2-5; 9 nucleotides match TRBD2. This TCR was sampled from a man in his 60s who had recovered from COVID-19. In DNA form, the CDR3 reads TGTGCCAGCAGCCAGTCGACCGGGACTAGCAAAAGGGCGCGGGAGACCCAGTACTTC. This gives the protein CASSQSTGTSKRARETQYF.